This entry is about one T cell receptor beta chain. From germline, CDR1 is MGHDK and CDR2 SYGVNS. The CDR3 runs to 17 residues. V lost 6 bases to trimming and J lost 0 bases; unmatched junction nucleotides: 11. The data are from a study of T cells in tuberculosis. Sorting used thawed, overnight-rested PBMC stained with anti-CD3, a viability dye and GMM-loaded CD1B tetramer. C32 glucose monomycolate from Rhodococcus equi was loaded onto the CD1B tetramers. Sequencing used immunoSEQ multiplex PCR; TCRdb keeps in-frame clones, though not all of them. The table shows approximately 100,000 clones, with approximately 91% occurring only once.

The clonotype was recovered from an adult woman with latent tuberculosis. J is TRBJ1-3 and V is TRBV25-1; 7 positions agree with TRBD1. Sequenced sample: CD1b-GMM tetramer-negative cells sorted from PBMCs. The CDR3 coding sequence is TGTGCCAGCAGACAGGGGCGACAGGGTGGCTCTGGAAACACCATATATTTT. It translates to CASRQGRQGGSGNTIYF.